This is a list of T cell receptor beta chains from one sample in a study of control samples from healthy donors and cancer patients. TCRdb's table, derived via immunoSEQ multiplex PCR, lists solely in-frame clones and lacks some. The sample records approximately 94,000 clones, 84% being singletons. Sequences were obtained from PBMCs. Source of these receptors: a man aged 65-85 years with lung cancer. Each CDR3 is given with its conserved first and last residue. D genes are given only for firm matches. Clone size, where shown, is once, few, many, or a class for clones that have expanded.

CDR3 length	D gene	V gene	clone size	J gene	CDR3 DNA	CDR3 protein
16	-	TRBV15	-	TRBJ1-2	TGTGCCACCAGCAGAGGACTGGGGGGATTCGACTATGGCTACACCTTC	CATSRGLGGFDYGYTF
16	TRBD1	TRBV27	few	TRBJ2-1	TGTGCCAGCAGTCAAACCTCCGGGACAGGATACAATGAGCAGTTCTTC	CASSQTSGTGYNEQFF
11	-	TRBV24-1	-	TRBJ2-7	TGTGCCACCAGTGATTTCTACGAGCAGTACTTC	CATSDFYEQYF
11	-	TRBV14	-	TRBJ2-5	TGTGCCAGCAGCCAATCAGAGACCCAGTACTTC	CASSQSETQYF
14	-	TRBV24-1	many	TRBJ1-1	TGTGCCACCAGTGATGCCGGTCTGAACACTGAAGCTTTCTTT	CATSDAGLNTEAFF
10	-	TRBV21-1	-	TRBJ1-2	TGTGCCAGCAGGTCGGGGGGCTACACCTTC	CASRSGGYTF
15	-	TRBV7-9	once	TRBJ2-3	TGTGCCAGCAGCTTAGGAGGGGGGAGTGCGGATACGCAGTATTTT	CASSLGGGSADTQYF
14	-	TRBV9	-	TRBJ2-2	TGTGCCAGCAGCGTAGTAACCAACACCGGGGAGCTGTTTTTT	CASSVVTNTGELFF
14	-	TRBV19	-	TRBJ2-7	TGTGCCCCACTAGGGATAGGTTACTCCTACGAGCAGTACTTC	CAPLGIGYSYEQYF
11	-	TRBV3-1/TRBV3-2	few	TRBJ1-3	TGTGCCAGCAGCCAAGATCACACCATATATTTT	CASSQDHTIYF
14	-	TRBV2	-	TRBJ1-1	TGTGCCAGCAGTCTGGACGGGGCATCGACTGAAGCTTTCTTT	CASSLDGASTEAFF
14	-	TRBV18	-	TRBJ1-4	TGTGCCAGCTCACCTGGCCAGGGTCCCGAAAAACTGTTTTTT	CASSPGQGPEKLFF
13	-	TRBV6-5	-	TRBJ1-4	TGTGCCAGCAGGAGGAGTGTGGGGGAAAAACTGTTTTTT	CASRRSVGEKLFF
13	-	TRBV30	-	TRBJ1-1	TGTGCCTGGAGTGTACGGGAGAACACTGAAGCTTTCTTT	CAWSVRENTEAFF
14	-	TRBV7-9	-	TRBJ1-5	TGTGCCAGCAGCTTAGAGGTCCAGAATCAGCCCCAGCATTTT	CASSLEVQNQPQHF
11	-	TRBV6-5	-	TRBJ1-3	TGTGCCAGCAGACAAGGGGGCACCATATATTTT	CASRQGGTIYF
15	TRBD1	TRBV7-2	-	TRBJ2-2	TGTGCCAGCAGCCTCCAGGGGGTAGTTTCCGGGGAGCTGTTTTTT	CASSLQGVVSGELFF
15	-	TRBV4-3	-	TRBJ1-2	TGCGCCAGCAGCCAAGTTAATTCCCCAAACCCATCCTACACCTTC	CASSQVNSPNPSYTF
14	-	TRBV27	-	TRBJ1-1	TGTGCCACCCTGGGAAAAGGAATCTCGAATAAAGCTTTCTTT	CATLGKGISNKAFF
17	TRBD1	TRBV5-1	once	TRBJ1-1	TGCGCCAGCAGTTCCGCGAGGACAGGTGTGATGAACACTGAAGCTTTCTTT	CASSSARTGVMNTEAFF